These 27 T cell receptor beta chains share one sample of origin, sequenced in a study of breast tumors, draining lymph nodes, adjacent tissues. MiXCR, applied by TCRdb to the multiplex PCR reads, yields one record per CDR3 protein. The table includes 180,000 or so distinct CDR3 sequences, approximately 33% detected once. Breast cancer patients provided tissue from their axillary draining lymph nodes. Sequenced input: axillary lymph node tissue. All receptors derive from a female donor with breast cancer. Some clones in this sample may be carry-over from other donors' samples.

The genes are TRBV7-3 and TRBJ1-1; no clear D. Deletions cut 0 bases from V and 4 bases from J, with 3 bases between. Germline V lookup: CDR1 SGHTA, CDR2 FQGTGA. The CDR3 consists of 12 residues. CDR3 region: CASSLTSTEAFF. The CDR3 coding sequence is TGTGCCAGCAGCTTAACGAGCACTGAAGCTTTCTTT.

The genes are TRBV9 and TRBJ2-3; D unclear. CDR1 is SGDLS and CDR2 is YYNGEE in the germline V gene. V was cut by 4 bases and J by 4 bases, with 13 bases left in between. CDR3 length: 14 residues. This CDR3 reads CASSLGISPDTQYF. CDR3 nucleotides: TGTGCCAGCAGCTTGGGGATATCCCCAGATACGCAGTATTTT.

This clonotype was picked up many times. The chain combines TRBV4-2 with TRBJ2-1; TRBD2 matches at 9 bases. CDR1 is LGHNA and CDR2 is YNFKEQ in the germline V gene. Trimming at V came to 4 bases and at J to 8 bases, leaving 15 bases not matched to a gene. This CDR3 spans 17 amino acids. The CDR3 here is CASSRSGSGLAAHEQFF. The CDR3 nucleotides are TGTGCCAGCAGCCGGTCAGGATCGGGACTAGCCGCCCATGAGCAGTTCTTC.

This chain connects TRBV15 to TRBJ1-2, with 8 nucleotides matching TRBD1. The trim removed 1 base at V and 6 bases at J, leaving 7 bases unmatched. This CDR3 region has 15 residues. CDR1 LNHNV and CDR2 YYDKDF come from the germline V gene (reference sequence). In DNA, the CDR3 is TGTGCCACCAGCAGAGTCACAGGGGGACTTGATGGCTACACCTTC. Its protein product is CATSRVTGGLDGYTF.

The sample holds many counts of this clonotype. The rearrangement uses TRBV15 and TRBJ2-2; D unclear. CDR3 size: 14 residues. Germline values: CDR1 LNHNV, CDR2 YYDKDF (reference sequence). Trimming removed 5 bases at V and 3 bases at J, with 10 bases between. The CDR3 DNA is TGTGCCACCAGCCCACGGGTGCACACCGGGGAGCTGTTTTTT. The encoded protein is CATSPRVHTGELFF. The full variable domain, completed using reference TRBV15 and TRBJ2-2, is DAMVIQNPRYQVTQFGKPVTLSCSQTLNHNVMYWYQQKSSQAPKLLFHYYDKDFNNEADTPDNFQSRRPNTSFCFLDIRSPGLGDTAMYLCATSPRVHTGELFFGEGSRLTVL.

On this clonotype: A read error may be the cause here, since a much bigger clone is one base away. The conserved closing phenylalanine or tryptophan is absent in this CDR3, likely reflecting a read error. The chain is built from TRBV28 and TRBJ1-5; possible D gene TRBD1, 5 bases. Trimming took off 3 bases at V and 5 bases at J, with 11 bases between the two ends. CDR3 length: 14 residues. Germline CDR1 and CDR2: MDHEN and SYDVKM. The CDR3 DNA sequence: TGTGCCAGCAGTTTCCGTGACAGCGATCAGCCCCAGCATCTT. It specifies CASSFRDSDQPQHL.

On this clonotype: This likely comes from a read error, as the CDR3 has no conserved phenylalanine or tryptophan at its end. V usage is TRBV15 and J usage is TRBJ1-2; no firm D call. CDR3 length: 12 residues. Per germline, CDR1 LNHNV and CDR2 YYDKDF (reference sequence). CDR3 amino acids: CVTSIDLGGYTL. The CDR3 nucleotides read TGTGTCACCAGCATTGACCTGGGTGGCTACACCCTC.

This clonotype has a count of ten or more. The CDR3 reads CASSFGKKPQETQYF. As DNA, the CDR3 is TGTGCCAGCAGCTTTGGTAAAAAACCCCAAGAGACCCAGTACTTC. V gene TRBV7-8 combines with J gene TRBJ2-5; D unclear. Trimming cost V 3 bases and J 1 base, with 12 bases left between them. Germline CDR1 reads SGHVS; CDR2 reads FQNEAQ. This CDR3 contains 15 residues.

This clonotype showed up many times. The chain links TRBV7-9 to TRBJ2-5; tentative D call: TRBD1 (6 bases). CDR3 length: 14 amino acids. V was shortened by 1 base and J by 4 bases, with 10 bases between the two germline ends. Germline values: CDR1 SEHNR, CDR2 FQNEAQ (reference sequence). The CDR3 region is CASSLGLGAETQYF. CDR3 nucleotide sequence: TGTGCCAGCAGCTTAGGTCTGGGGGCAGAGACCCAGTACTTC.

Of note for this clonotype: This sequence may be a read error, since a much larger clone differs from it by one base. The chain links TRBV7-6 to TRBJ2-1, with 12 positions matching TRBD1. CDR3 size: 15 residues. Germline assignment: CDR1 SGHVS and CDR2 FNYEAQ. The CDR3 reads CASSPGQGANNEQLF. CDR3 in DNA: TGTGCCAGCAGCCCGGGACAGGGGGCGAATAATGAGCAGCTCTTC.

This clonotype was observed a handful of times. A much larger clone is a single base away; this may be a read error. V is TRBV5-1 and J is TRBJ2-1, with D tentatively TRBD2 (5 bases). Trimming left V 0 bases short and J 10 bases short, with 17 bases between. The germline gives CDR1 SGHRS, CDR2 YFSETQ. The CDR3 extends over 15 amino acids. CDR3 loop: CASSLAGPPGEEQFF. CDR3 nucleotide sequence: TGCGCCAGCAGCTTGGCCGGGCCCCCCGGGGAGGAGCAGTTCTTC.

This clonotype was seen repeatedly, ten times or more. V and J are TRBV19 and TRBJ2-3, with 13 positions matching TRBD2. The CDR3 is made up of 17 amino acids. V lost 6 bases, J lost 8 bases, and 14 bases stayed unmatched. Germline V lookup: CDR1 LNHDA, CDR2 SQIVND (reference sequence). CDR3 sequence (DNA): TGTGCCAGTAGCTATGGACTAGCGGGAGTCGTCGGAGGTACGCAGTATTTT. Translating it yields CASSYGLAGVVGGTQYF.

The sample holds many counts of this clonotype. The V gene is TRBV27, the J gene TRBJ2-3; D is perhaps TRBD1 (6 bases). This CDR3 spans 15 amino acids. Germline CDR1 and CDR2: MNHEY and SMNVEV (reference sequence). Trimming took off 3 bases at V and 2 bases at J, with 12 bases between the two ends. The CDR3 DNA is TGTGCCAGCAGTTTGACAGGACAGTACACAGATACGCAGTATTTT. Protein sequence: CASSLTGQYTDTQYF.

This clonotype has at least ten counts. The chain has TRBV5-1 and TRBJ2-1; no clear D gene. The germline V gene has CDR1 SGHRS and CDR2 YFSETQ. The length of the CDR3 is 14 residues. Trimming left V 5 bases short and J 0 bases short, with 9 bases between. The CDR3 sequence is CASRKGSSYNEQFF. Here the CDR3 DNA reads TGCGCCAGCAGGAAGGGTAGCTCCTACAATGAGCAGTTCTTC.

This clonotype was recorded a few times. This rearrangement joins TRBV28 to TRBJ1-2; a weak D match, TRBD1 (5 bases). CDR3 length equals 14 residues. In germline, CDR1 is MDHEN, CDR2 SYDVKM. V was trimmed by 3 bases and J by 3 bases, leaving 11 bases between them. The CDR3 sequence is CASSLVVGDYGYTF. In nucleotides, the CDR3 is TGTGCCAGCAGTTTGGTTGTAGGGGACTATGGCTACACCTTC.

This clonotype was observed at least ten times. V and J are TRBV11-2 and TRBJ2-1; D gene uncertain. Germline V gene sequence: CDR1 SGHAT, CDR2 FQNNGV. CDR3 size: 14 residues. Trimming took 1 base from V and 8 from J, leaving 12 bases between them. CDR3 protein: CASSLANWADEQFF. For the CDR3, the DNA is TGTGCCAGCAGCTTAGCAAACTGGGCCGATGAGCAGTTCTTC.

This rearrangement joins TRBV24-1 to TRBJ1-5; 7 positions match TRBD1. From germline, CDR1 is KGHDR and CDR2 SFDVKD. V was clipped by 4 bases and J by 3 bases; unmatched bases: 17. This CDR3 spans 19 amino acids. The CDR3 protein is CATSDHQGGRADYNQPQHF. DNA of the CDR3: TGTGCCACCAGTGACCACCAAGGGGGCCGGGCAGACTACAATCAGCCCCAGCATTTT.

At least ten counts were recorded for this clonotype. The chain couples TRBV11-2 to TRBJ1-3; a possible D gene is TRBD1 (5 bases). Germline V gene data show CDR1 as SGHAT and CDR2 as FQNNGV. V was pared by 2 bases and J by 4 bases, with 12 bases between. The CDR3 consists of 15 residues. The CDR3 reads CASSLSQGQGNTIYF. For the CDR3, the DNA is TGTGCCAGCAGCTTATCCCAGGGCCAGGGAAACACCATATATTTT.

This clonotype was found many times. The V and J genes are TRBV7-8 and TRBJ2-1, with 10 bases that match TRBD2. Germline values: CDR1 SGHVS, CDR2 FQNEAQ. This CDR3 comprises 17 residues. The trim removed 5 bases at V and 3 bases at J, leaving 10 bases unmatched. In nucleotides, the CDR3 is TGTGCCAGCAGCCAGCGGGGCGCTAGCGGGAGCTACAATGAGCAGTTCTTC. This translates into CASSQRGASGSYNEQFF.

This clonotype appeared many times. The rearrangement joins TRBV6-2 or TRBV6-3 to TRBJ2-3, with 7 nucleotides matching TRBD2. The CDR3 runs 14 residues. Germline CDR1 is MNHEY and CDR2 is SVGEGT. J lost 0 bases, V lost 9 bases, and 6 bases had no gene match. CDR3 sequence: CASRISGSTDTQYF. The CDR3 nucleotides read TGTGCCAGTAGGATTAGCGGGAGCACAGATACGCAGTATTTT.

Comments on this clonotype: This CDR3 fails to terminate in the conserved phenylalanine or tryptophan, so it likely reflects a read error. The genes are TRBV29-1 and TRBJ2-5; 8 bases are a match to TRBD2. CDR1 is SQVTM and CDR2 is ANQGSEA in the germline V gene. The V and J ends lost 3 bases and 4 bases, in that order; junction bases with no gene match: 10. The CDR3 runs 15 residues. The CDR3 sequence is CSVEGQAGVRETQYL. Here the CDR3 DNA reads TGCAGCGTTGAGGGGCAAGCGGGGGTGAGAGAGACCCAGTACCTC.

This clonotype was counted at least ten times. The J gene is TRBJ2-2, the V gene TRBV4-3; 10 nucleotides align to TRBD2. Trimming at V came to 3 bases and at J to 3 bases, leaving 7 bases not matched to a gene. The CDR3 is 17 amino acids. Germline V gene data show CDR1 as LGHNA and CDR2 as YSLEER. CDR3 protein: CASSQVAGGGYTGELFF. DNA of the CDR3: TGCGCCAGCAGCCAGGTAGCGGGAGGAGGGTACACCGGGGAGCTGTTTTTT.

The V call is TRBV29-1, the J call TRBJ2-7, with D hard to call. This CDR3 has 15 amino acids. Deletions cut 6 bases from V and 3 bases from J, with 21 bases between. In germline, CDR1 is SQVTM, CDR2 ANQGSEA. In DNA, the CDR3 is TGCAGCGTACACCATCGGGTCCCCGGTATCTACGAGCAGTACTTC. Translating it yields CSVHHRVPGIYEQYF.

This clonotype was detected only a few times. The CDR3 DNA sequence: TGTGCCAGCAGTTGGGCTGACAGCGCCGAGCAGTACTTC. It yields the protein CASSWADSAEQYF. The chain links TRBV6-6 to TRBJ2-7; D perhaps matches TRBD1 (5 bases). Germline loops: CDR1 MNHNY, CDR2 SVGAGI (reference sequence). V lost 4 bases and J lost 6, with 13 bases in between. This CDR3 is built from 13 residues.

Remarks on this clonotype: One end of the junction varies from germline; a read error may be responsible. This sequence joins TRBV29-1 and TRBJ1-6, with D tentatively TRBD1 (6 bases). The germline V gene encodes CDR1 SQVTM and CDR2 ANQGSEA. This CDR3 is built from 11 residues. The chain's CDR3 is CSVVWWTVSPF. The CDR3 nucleotides are TGCAGCGTTGTTTGGTGGACAGTGTCCCCCTTT.

The table lists this clonotype with many counts. V gene TRBV6-6 combines with J gene TRBJ2-2, with 8 bases identical to TRBD1. J lost 1 base, V lost 8 bases, and 0 bases had no gene match. CDR1 MNHNY and CDR2 SVGAGI come from the germline V gene (reference sequence). The CDR3 is made up of 13 amino acids. The CDR3 sequence: CASGTGNTGELFF. CDR3 coding DNA: TGTGCCAGCGGGACAGGGAACACCGGGGAGCTGTTTTTT.

This clonotype has ten or more counts. The genes are TRBV4-3 and TRBJ2-3; 8 bases map to TRBD2. V lost 3 bases and J lost 4; bases outside the gene matches: 3. CDR3 size: 14 residues. Germline-derived CDR1 and CDR2 are LGHNA and YSLEER. CDR3 sequence reads: CASSQRTSPDTQYF. The DNA of the CDR3 is TGCGCCAGCAGCCAGAGGACTAGCCCAGATACGCAGTATTTT.